These T cell receptor beta chains were read from a single sample in a study of shared clonotypes between healthy human individuals. Profiling relied on immunoSEQ multiplex PCR, and the TCRdb table lists in-frame clones only, not all of them. The profile covers about 2 million clones, with 85% to 95% appearing a single time and 0.9% to 1.5% taken by the ten largest. The sample consisted of naive CD8+ T cells sorted from blood. The receptors originated from a man aged 18-30 years in good health. Both conserved end residues are part of each CDR3. Fields, in order: J gene, clone size, D gene, V gene, CDR3 protein, CDR3 DNA. A D gene is named only where the DNA matches it firmly. Some rows mark clone size as missing; the rest say once, few, many or name a class of expanded clone.

J gene: TRBJ2-1; clone size: NA; D gene: NA; V gene: TRBV7-9; CDR3 protein: CASSLANGNQFF; CDR3 DNA: TGTGCCAGCAGCTTAGCTAACGGCAACCAGTTCTTC
J gene: TRBJ1-3; clone size: NA; D gene: NA; V gene: TRBV28; CDR3 protein: CASSHDREGLRSGNTIYF; CDR3 DNA: TGTGCCAGCAGCCACGACAGAGAAGGGCTGCGCTCTGGAAACACCATATATTTT
J gene: TRBJ2-5; clone size: once; D gene: NA; V gene: TRBV7-9; CDR3 protein: CASSLYQGVGETQYF; CDR3 DNA: TGTGCCAGCAGCTTATATCAGGGTGTGGGGGAGACCCAGTACTTC
J gene: TRBJ1-3; clone size: NA; D gene: NA; V gene: TRBV28; CDR3 protein: CASRQTENLGNTIYF; CDR3 DNA: TGTGCCAGCAGGCAGACAGAGAACCTTGGAAACACCATATATTTT
J gene: TRBJ2-3; clone size: NA; D gene: TRBD2; V gene: TRBV27; CDR3 protein: CASSMTSGGTDTQYF; CDR3 DNA: TGTGCCAGCAGTATGACTAGCGGAGGCACAGATACGCAGTATTTT
J gene: TRBJ1-2; clone size: NA; D gene: TRBD1; V gene: TRBV7-9; CDR3 protein: CASSSGTGESGYTF; CDR3 DNA: TGTGCCAGCAGCTCGGGGACAGGGGAAAGTGGCTACACCTTC
J gene: TRBJ2-1; clone size: NA; D gene: TRBD2; V gene: TRBV7-9; CDR3 protein: CASSLAGLAGEQFF; CDR3 DNA: TGTGCCAGCAGCTTAGCGGGACTAGCGGGCGAGCAGTTCTTC
J gene: TRBJ1-5; clone size: NA; D gene: NA; V gene: TRBV4-1; CDR3 protein: CASSLVGDSNQPQHF; CDR3 DNA: TGCGCCAGCAGCCTGGTGGGGGATAGCAATCAGCCCCAGCATTTT
J gene: TRBJ2-1; clone size: once; D gene: NA; V gene: TRBV28; CDR3 protein: CASTARGSYNEQFF; CDR3 DNA: TGTGCCAGCACCGCGAGGGGCTCCTACAATGAGCAGTTCTTC
J gene: TRBJ2-1; clone size: NA; D gene: NA; V gene: TRBV27; CDR3 protein: CASSFTAYNEQFF; CDR3 DNA: TGTGCCAGCAGTTTCACGGCCTACAATGAGCAGTTCTTC
J gene: TRBJ1-6; clone size: NA; D gene: NA; V gene: TRBV7-3; CDR3 protein: CASSLGGEGNSPLHF; CDR3 DNA: TGTGCCAGCAGCTTGGGGGGCGAGGGCAATTCACCCCTCCACTTT
J gene: TRBJ2-1; clone size: NA; D gene: NA; V gene: TRBV10-3; CDR3 protein: CATSPGTDLAFEQFF; CDR3 DNA: TGTGCCACCAGTCCCGGGACCGACCTTGCATTTGAGCAGTTCTTC
J gene: TRBJ1-6; clone size: NA; D gene: NA; V gene: TRBV30; CDR3 protein: CAWSVDYGNSPLHF; CDR3 DNA: TGTGCCTGGAGTGTTGACTACGGTAATTCACCCCTCCACTTT
J gene: TRBJ1-3; clone size: NA; D gene: TRBD1; V gene: TRBV13; CDR3 protein: CASSSGTGTGNTIYF; CDR3 DNA: TGTGCCAGCAGCTCAGGGACAGGGACAGGAAACACCATATATTTT
J gene: TRBJ1-5; clone size: NA; D gene: NA; V gene: TRBV4-1; CDR3 protein: CASSPIIAGDQPQHF; CDR3 DNA: TGCGCCAGCAGCCCAATCATAGCAGGAGATCAGCCCCAGCATTTT
J gene: TRBJ2-7; clone size: NA; D gene: TRBD2; V gene: TRBV5-4; CDR3 protein: CASSLGGSSYEQYF; CDR3 DNA: TGTGCCAGCAGCTTGGGCGGGAGCTCCTACGAGCAGTACTTC
J gene: TRBJ2-2; clone size: NA; D gene: TRBD2; V gene: TRBV10-3; CDR3 protein: CAITPAGANTGELFF; CDR3 DNA: TGTGCCATCACCCCCGCGGGAGCGAACACCGGGGAGCTGTTTTTT
J gene: TRBJ1-5; clone size: few; D gene: NA; V gene: TRBV19; CDR3 protein: CASSLSDSSNQPQHF; CDR3 DNA: TGTGCCAGTAGTCTTTCGGACAGTAGCAATCAGCCCCAGCATTTT
J gene: TRBJ1-4; clone size: NA; D gene: NA; V gene: TRBV6-6; CDR3 protein: CASTLGEKLFF; CDR3 DNA: TGTGCCAGCACCTTAGGGGAAAAACTGTTTTTT
J gene: TRBJ2-5; clone size: NA; D gene: NA; V gene: TRBV7-9; CDR3 protein: CASSPGEMGETQYF; CDR3 DNA: TGTGCCAGCAGCCCAGGGGAAATGGGTGAGACCCAGTACTTC
J gene: TRBJ2-7; clone size: NA; D gene: TRBD2; V gene: TRBV5-6; CDR3 protein: CASTLAGGPYEQYF; CDR3 DNA: TGTGCCAGCACCCTAGCGGGAGGGCCCTACGAGCAGTACTTC
J gene: TRBJ1-5; clone size: NA; D gene: NA; V gene: TRBV12-5; CDR3 protein: CASGSYWSVNQPQHF; CDR3 DNA: TGTGCTAGTGGTTCTTACTGGAGTGTCAATCAGCCCCAGCATTTT
J gene: TRBJ2-3; clone size: once; D gene: NA; V gene: TRBV6-1; CDR3 protein: CASSEARASRSTDTQYF; CDR3 DNA: TGTGCCAGCAGTGAAGCCAGGGCTAGCCGGAGCACAGATACGCAGTATTTT
J gene: TRBJ2-7; clone size: NA; D gene: NA; V gene: TRBV6-1; CDR3 protein: CASSEAVGGNYEQYF; CDR3 DNA: TGTGCCAGCAGTGAAGCAGTGGGGGGCAACTACGAGCAGTACTTC
J gene: TRBJ2-1; clone size: NA; D gene: NA; V gene: TRBV27; CDR3 protein: CASSPDSNEQFF; CDR3 DNA: TGTGCCAGCAGTCCTGACAGCAATGAGCAGTTCTTC
J gene: TRBJ2-3; clone size: once; D gene: TRBD2; V gene: TRBV13; CDR3 protein: CASSLAAGDTDTQYF; CDR3 DNA: TGTGCCAGCAGCTTAGCCGCGGGGGACACAGATACGCAGTATTTT
J gene: TRBJ2-7; clone size: NA; D gene: NA; V gene: TRBV14; CDR3 protein: CASSQVQDIGYEQYF; CDR3 DNA: TGTGCCAGCAGCCAAGTTCAGGACATAGGGTACGAGCAGTACTTC
J gene: TRBJ1-1; clone size: NA; D gene: TRBD1; V gene: TRBV29-1; CDR3 protein: CSALTGGEAFF; CDR3 DNA: TGCAGCGCCCTGACAGGGGGCGAAGCTTTCTTT
J gene: TRBJ2-7; clone size: NA; D gene: TRBD2; V gene: TRBV9; CDR3 protein: CASSEGLAESYEQYF; CDR3 DNA: TGTGCCAGCAGCGAGGGACTAGCGGAGTCCTACGAGCAGTACTTC
J gene: TRBJ1-2; clone size: NA; D gene: NA; V gene: TRBV29-1; CDR3 protein: CSVEDQGRGYGYTF; CDR3 DNA: TGCAGCGTTGAAGATCAGGGAAGGGGCTATGGCTACACCTTC
J gene: TRBJ2-1; clone size: NA; D gene: TRBD2; V gene: TRBV7-7; CDR3 protein: CASRFFGRASYNEQFF; CDR3 DNA: TGTGCTAGCAGGTTCTTCGGGAGGGCCTCCTACAATGAGCAGTTCTTC
J gene: TRBJ1-1; clone size: NA; D gene: TRBD1; V gene: TRBV30; CDR3 protein: CAWYLGTGLTEAFF; CDR3 DNA: TGTGCCTGGTATCTGGGGACAGGGTTGACTGAAGCTTTCTTT
J gene: TRBJ2-3; clone size: NA; D gene: NA; V gene: TRBV7-2; CDR3 protein: CASSSWAGRTDTQYF; CDR3 DNA: TGTGCCAGCAGCTCCTGGGCGGGTCGGACAGATACGCAGTATTTT
J gene: TRBJ1-5; clone size: NA; D gene: NA; V gene: TRBV28; CDR3 protein: CASSLDYNQPQHF; CDR3 DNA: TGTGCCAGCAGTTTAGACTACAATCAGCCCCAGCATTTT
J gene: TRBJ2-7; clone size: NA; D gene: NA; V gene: TRBV5-4; CDR3 protein: CASSLPGSGEQYF; CDR3 DNA: TGTGCCAGCAGCTTGCCTGGTAGCGGCGAGCAGTACTTC
J gene: TRBJ2-7; clone size: NA; D gene: NA; V gene: TRBV6-5; CDR3 protein: CASSYSVESYEQYF; CDR3 DNA: TGTGCCAGCAGTTACTCAGTGGAGTCCTACGAGCAGTACTTC
J gene: TRBJ2-3; clone size: NA; D gene: NA; V gene: TRBV19; CDR3 protein: CASSILPKLTSTDTQYF; CDR3 DNA: TGTGCCAGTAGTATACTCCCAAAGTTAACTAGCACAGATACGCAGTATTTT
J gene: TRBJ1-4; clone size: once; D gene: TRBD1; V gene: TRBV5-1; CDR3 protein: CASSPKDRTNEKLFF; CDR3 DNA: TGCGCCAGCAGCCCAAAGGACAGGACTAATGAAAAACTGTTTTTT
J gene: TRBJ2-3; clone size: NA; D gene: NA; V gene: TRBV7-9; CDR3 protein: CASSLEGDTQYF; CDR3 DNA: TGTGCCAGCAGCTTAGAAGGGGATACGCAGTATTTT
J gene: TRBJ2-5; clone size: NA; D gene: NA; V gene: TRBV5-6; CDR3 protein: CASSLVAPKETQYF; CDR3 DNA: TGTGCCAGCAGCTTGGTGGCCCCAAAAGAGACCCAGTACTTC
J gene: TRBJ2-5; clone size: NA; D gene: NA; V gene: TRBV9; CDR3 protein: CASSVEAGASQETQYF; CDR3 DNA: TGTGCCAGCAGCGTAGAGGCAGGAGCCTCCCAAGAGACCCAGTACTTC
J gene: TRBJ1-1; clone size: NA; D gene: NA; V gene: TRBV4-1; CDR3 protein: CASRRDDTEAFF; CDR3 DNA: TGCGCCAGCAGACGGGACGACACTGAAGCTTTCTTT
J gene: TRBJ1-3; clone size: NA; D gene: NA; V gene: TRBV6-5; CDR3 protein: CASSYSGFGNTIYF; CDR3 DNA: TGTGCCAGCAGTTACTCAGGGTTCGGAAACACCATATATTTT
J gene: TRBJ2-1; clone size: NA; D gene: NA; V gene: TRBV2; CDR3 protein: CASVALTGSEQFF; CDR3 DNA: TGTGCCAGCGTTGCCCTCACCGGGAGTGAGCAGTTCTTC
J gene: TRBJ2-7; clone size: NA; D gene: TRBD1; V gene: TRBV7-2; CDR3 protein: CASSLVAGGGYEQYF; CDR3 DNA: TGTGCCAGCAGCTTAGTCGCAGGGGGCGGATACGAGCAGTACTTC
J gene: TRBJ1-1; clone size: NA; D gene: NA; V gene: TRBV6-6; CDR3 protein: CASSLGPTEAFF; CDR3 DNA: TGTGCCAGCAGTCTCGGGCCCACGGAAGCTTTCTTT
J gene: TRBJ1-1; clone size: NA; D gene: NA; V gene: TRBV29-1; CDR3 protein: CSVPRGPLDTEAFF; CDR3 DNA: TGCAGCGTGCCTAGGGGCCCCCTGGACACTGAAGCTTTCTTT
J gene: TRBJ2-7; clone size: once; D gene: NA; V gene: TRBV19; CDR3 protein: CASSIFGGTGYEQYF; CDR3 DNA: TGTGCCAGTAGTATATTCGGGGGAACGGGCTACGAGCAGTACTTC